This T cell receptor (beta chain) was profiled in a study of shared clonotypes between healthy human individuals. The overall study: Each donor contributed plates that comprised three CD4 naive, three CD4 memory, two CD8 naive and one CD8 memory. General study findings and limits: The small donor group covered limited genetic and exposure diversity.

A note on this clone: What it binds is not known.

It was around 220 ng DNA, about 30,000 T cell genomes, that sorted-subset replicate PCRs used. In the study's own analysis: Filtering differed for immunoSEQ, which gave only junction sequences without quality scores. Using immunoSEQ multiplex PCR, the repertoire was profiled, and TCRdb retains in-frame clones only, with some absent. The V and J calls and the clone size are those of that table, but D and trimming were determined from the DNA. Of fewer than 1.8 million clones listed, approximately 98.5% were seen once; the top ten hold about 0.34%. Sequenced input: naive CD4+ T cells sorted from blood. Subset denoted: CD45RA+ positively selected. The sequence derives from a man in his thirties or forties in good health.

CDR3 amino acids: CASSIWKGSSTDTQYF. CDR3 bases: TGTGCCAGTAGTATATGGAAGGGATCTAGCACAGATACGCAGTATTTT. The chain carries TRBV19 and TRBJ2-3, with D unclear. The germline CDR1 and CDR2 sequences are LNHDA and SQIVND (reference sequence). The ends were cut back, 2 bases at V and 0 bases at J, with 12 bases in the middle. CDR3 size: 16 residues. Full variable domain (rest looked up from reference TRBV19 and TRBJ2-3): DGGITQSPKYLFRKEGQNVTLSCEQNLNHDAMYWYRQDPGQGLRLIYYSQIVNDFQKGDIAEGYSVSREKKESFPLTVTSAQKNPTAFYLCASSIWKGSSTDTQYFGPGTRLTVL.